A selection of T cell receptor beta chains follows, all from one sample in a study of PD-L1 blockade in urothelial cancer. Generated by immunoSEQ multiplex PCR, the TCRdb table keeps only in-frame clones and is missing some. The sample contains roughly 87,000 clones, about 90% of which appear only once. Source: PBMCs, taken around atezolizumab (anti-PD-L1) treatment. All receptors come from a woman over 75 with urothelial cancer. The conserved cysteine and the conserved F or W are not part of the CDR3 here. Fields, in order: V gene, D gene, CDR3 protein. D genes are given only for firm matches.

V: TRBV11-1; D: NA; CDR3: ASSPYSVQSSYEQY
V: TRBV18; D: NA; CDR3: ASSPGLSYGYT
V: TRBV7-2; D: TRBD1; CDR3: ASSLGTGVGGNTIY
V: TRBV2; D: TRBD2; CDR3: ASSLKLAGFGYNEQF
V: TRBV29-1; D: TRBD2; CDR3: SVKHRLADHEQY
V: TRBV18; D: NA; CDR3: ASSPPQRWRNTIY
V: TRBV5-1; D: TRBD2; CDR3: ASSLEAGGYANTGELF
V: TRBV5-1; D: NA; CDR3: ASSLAAGYEAF
V: TRBV28; D: NA; CDR3: ASSSLQETQY
V: TRBV9; D: NA; CDR3: ASSVGQGISGNTIY
V: TRBV28; D: TRBD1; CDR3: ASISGTGGNYGYT
V: TRBV19; D: NA; CDR3: ASSIVAAKYNEQF
V: TRBV19; D: TRBD2; CDR3: ASGLAGAAGTDTQY
V: TRBV19; D: TRBD1; CDR3: ASSPTGRTEAF
V: TRBV25-1; D: NA; CDR3: ASSEGRGPQH
V: TRBV9; D: TRBD1; CDR3: ASSAQGGTNEKLF
V: TRBV28; D: NA; CDR3: ASSFLAPYNEQF
V: TRBV4-1; D: NA; CDR3: ASSQVRGSPHEQY
V: TRBV6-5; D: NA; CDR3: ASSPDRSSNQPQH
V: TRBV27; D: TRBD1; CDR3: ASSLRTGGIMNTEAF
V: TRBV7-6; D: NA; CDR3: ASSLVKNTEAF
V: TRBV5-4; D: TRBD2; CDR3: ASSRTSGTYEQY
V: TRBV5-1; D: TRBD1; CDR3: ASSLGGDRGPPGTQY
V: TRBV6-1; D: TRBD1; CDR3: ASSNRGVQPQH
V: TRBV5-4; D: NA; CDR3: ASSLAQETQY
V: TRBV4-2; D: TRBD1; CDR3: ASSQLYDGRVKQGAPSTDTQY
V: TRBV7-2; D: TRBD2; CDR3: ASSAGLAGSYNEQF
V: TRBV7-8; D: NA; CDR3: ASSPRARVNTEAF
V: TRBV7-9; D: NA; CDR3: ASSSLWRGSEAF
V: TRBV5-1; D: TRBD2; CDR3: ASRELAGGPSNEQF
V: TRBV6-1; D: NA; CDR3: ASLLEDRTYNEQF
V: TRBV19; D: TRBD2; CDR3: ASSIASGYEQY
V: TRBV19; D: TRBD1; CDR3: ASSPGGAGETQY
V: TRBV27; D: TRBD1; CDR3: ASGRQGIGSYNEQF
V: TRBV19; D: TRBD1; CDR3: ASSIGGQGFTEAF
V: TRBV7-9; D: NA; CDR3: ASSLASGFGGEQF
V: TRBV27; D: NA; CDR3: ASSLSGANQPQH
V: TRBV10-3; D: NA; CDR3: AISPPGETQY
V: TRBV6-1; D: TRBD1; CDR3: ASRGTGGATEAF
V: TRBV10-1; D: TRBD1; CDR3: ASSVGQGNTGELF
V: TRBV9; D: TRBD1; CDR3: ASSAGDRVATEAF
V: TRBV10-1; D: NA; CDR3: AGAVTDTQY
V: TRBV7-3; D: TRBD1; CDR3: ASSWGQVETYGYT
V: TRBV7-2; D: TRBD2; CDR3: ASSPMAGLADNEQF
V: TRBV28; D: TRBD1; CDR3: ASSPPGTGYGYT
V: TRBV15; D: TRBD2; CDR3: ATSSGGASGRIDTQY
V: TRBV27; D: TRBD1; CDR3: ASSPNPTGLSYGYT
V: TRBV5-4; D: NA; CDR3: ASSFFGSSSYEQY